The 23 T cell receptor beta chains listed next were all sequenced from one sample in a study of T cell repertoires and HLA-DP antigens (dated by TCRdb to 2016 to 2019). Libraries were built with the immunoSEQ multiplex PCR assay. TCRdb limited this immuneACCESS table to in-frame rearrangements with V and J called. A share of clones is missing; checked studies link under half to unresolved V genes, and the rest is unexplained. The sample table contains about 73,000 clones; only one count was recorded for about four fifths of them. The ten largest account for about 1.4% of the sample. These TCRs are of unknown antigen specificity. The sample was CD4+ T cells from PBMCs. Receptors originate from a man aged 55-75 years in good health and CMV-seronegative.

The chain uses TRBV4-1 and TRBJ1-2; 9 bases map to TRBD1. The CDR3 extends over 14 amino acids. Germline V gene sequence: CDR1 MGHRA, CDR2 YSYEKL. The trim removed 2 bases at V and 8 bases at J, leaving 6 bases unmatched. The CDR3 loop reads CASSQHTGGWGYTF. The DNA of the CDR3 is TGCGCCAGCAGCCAACATACAGGGGGCTGGGGCTACACCTTC.

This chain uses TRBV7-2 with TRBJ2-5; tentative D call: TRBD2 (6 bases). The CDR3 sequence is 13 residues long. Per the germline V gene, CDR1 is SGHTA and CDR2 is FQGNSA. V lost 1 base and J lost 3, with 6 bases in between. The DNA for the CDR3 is TGTGCCAGCAGCTTAGGGACTAAAGAGACCCAGTACTTC. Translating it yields CASSLGTKETQYF.

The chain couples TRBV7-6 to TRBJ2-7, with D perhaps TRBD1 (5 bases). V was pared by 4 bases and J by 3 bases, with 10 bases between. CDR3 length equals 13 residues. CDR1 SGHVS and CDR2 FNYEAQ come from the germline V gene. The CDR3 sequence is CASSSQQDYEQYF. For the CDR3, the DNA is TGTGCCAGCAGCTCCCAACAGGACTACGAGCAGTACTTC.

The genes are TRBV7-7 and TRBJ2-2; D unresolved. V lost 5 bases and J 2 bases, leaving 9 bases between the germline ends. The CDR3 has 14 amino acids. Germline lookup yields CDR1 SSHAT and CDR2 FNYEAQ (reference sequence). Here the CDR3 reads CASSPSSNTGELFF. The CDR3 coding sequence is TGTGCCAGCAGCCCATCCTCTAACACCGGGGAGCTGTTTTTT.

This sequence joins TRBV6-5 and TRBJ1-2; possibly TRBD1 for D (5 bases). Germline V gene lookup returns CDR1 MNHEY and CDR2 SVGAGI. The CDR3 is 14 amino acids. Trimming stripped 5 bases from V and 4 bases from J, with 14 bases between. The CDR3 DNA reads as TGTGCCAGCAGTAGCCAGGGTTGGTCCTATGGCTACACCTTC. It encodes CASSSQGWSYGYTF.

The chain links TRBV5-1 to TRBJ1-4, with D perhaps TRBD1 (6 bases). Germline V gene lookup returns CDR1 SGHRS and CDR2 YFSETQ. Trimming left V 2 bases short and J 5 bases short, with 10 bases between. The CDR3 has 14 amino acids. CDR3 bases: TGCGCCAGCAGCTTAGCACAGGGCAATGAAAAACTGTTTTTT. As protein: CASSLAQGNEKLFF.

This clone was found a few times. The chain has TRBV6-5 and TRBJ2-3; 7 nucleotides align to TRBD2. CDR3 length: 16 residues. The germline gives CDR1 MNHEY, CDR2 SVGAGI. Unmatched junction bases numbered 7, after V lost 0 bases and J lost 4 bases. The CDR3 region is CASSYSGSGTPDTQYF. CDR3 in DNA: TGTGCCAGCAGTTACTCGGGAAGCGGGACCCCAGATACGCAGTATTTT.

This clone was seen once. CDR3 nucleotide sequence: TGTGCCAGCAGTGGCCGCAATGAGCAGTTCTTC. This sequence encodes CASSGRNEQFF. This chain uses TRBV2 with TRBJ2-1; D gene ambiguous. The CDR3 spans 11 residues. Trimming took off 4 bases at V and 6 bases at J, with 4 bases between the two ends. Germline V gene lookup returns CDR1 SNHLY and CDR2 FYNNEI.

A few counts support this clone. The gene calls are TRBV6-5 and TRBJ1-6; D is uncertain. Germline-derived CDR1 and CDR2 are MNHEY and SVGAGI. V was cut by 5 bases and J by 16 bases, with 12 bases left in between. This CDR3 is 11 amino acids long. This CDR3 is CASSEEGRLHF. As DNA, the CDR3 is TGTGCCAGCAGTGAAGAGGGCAGACTCCACTTT.

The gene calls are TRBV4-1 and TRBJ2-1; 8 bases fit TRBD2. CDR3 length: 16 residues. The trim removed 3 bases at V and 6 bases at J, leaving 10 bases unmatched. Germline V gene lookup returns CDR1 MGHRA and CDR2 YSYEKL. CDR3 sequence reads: CASSHPGGGQINEQFF. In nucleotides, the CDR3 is TGCGCCAGCAGCCATCCCGGGGGGGGGCAGATCAATGAGCAGTTCTTC.

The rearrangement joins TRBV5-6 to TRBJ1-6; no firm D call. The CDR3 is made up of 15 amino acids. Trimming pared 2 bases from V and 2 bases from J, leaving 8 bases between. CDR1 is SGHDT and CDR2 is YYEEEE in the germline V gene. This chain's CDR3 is CASSLRGAYNSPLHF. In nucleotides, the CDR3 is TGTGCCAGCAGCTTACGAGGCGCCTATAATTCACCCCTCCACTTT.

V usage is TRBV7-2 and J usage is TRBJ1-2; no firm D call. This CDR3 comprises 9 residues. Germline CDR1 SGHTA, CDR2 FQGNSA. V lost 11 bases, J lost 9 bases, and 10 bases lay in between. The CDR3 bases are TGTGCCGTTGGGGTGAGCTACACCTTC. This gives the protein CAVGVSYTF. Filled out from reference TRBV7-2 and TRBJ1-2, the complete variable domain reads GAGVSQSPSNKVTEKGKDVELRCDPISGHTALYWYRQSLGQGLEFLIYFQGNSAPDKSGLPSDRFSAERTGGSVSTLTIQRTQQEDSAVYLCAVGVSYTFGSGTRLTVV.

The CDR3 bases are TGTGCCAGCAGCCGAGAGGGGAATCAGCCCCAGCATTTT. It translates to CASSREGNQPQHF. V gene TRBV7-2 combines with J gene TRBJ1-5, with D maybe TRBD1 (5 bases). CDR1 and CDR2 (germline): SGHTA, FQGNSA. V gave up 5 bases and J gave up 4 bases, with 9 bases separating them. The CDR3 contains 13 residues.

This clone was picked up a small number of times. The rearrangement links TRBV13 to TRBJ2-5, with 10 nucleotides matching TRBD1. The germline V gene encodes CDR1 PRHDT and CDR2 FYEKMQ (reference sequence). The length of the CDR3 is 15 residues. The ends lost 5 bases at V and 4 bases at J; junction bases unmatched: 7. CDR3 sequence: CASSNAGTGVETQYF. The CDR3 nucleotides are TGTGCCAGCAGCAACGCCGGGACAGGGGTAGAGACCCAGTACTTC.

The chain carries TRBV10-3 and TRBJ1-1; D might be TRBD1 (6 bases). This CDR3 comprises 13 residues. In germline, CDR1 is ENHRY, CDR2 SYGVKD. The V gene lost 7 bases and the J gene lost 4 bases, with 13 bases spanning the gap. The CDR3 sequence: CAITGQGTTEAFF. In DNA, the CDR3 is TGTGCCATCACCGGTCAGGGGACCACTGAAGCTTTCTTT.

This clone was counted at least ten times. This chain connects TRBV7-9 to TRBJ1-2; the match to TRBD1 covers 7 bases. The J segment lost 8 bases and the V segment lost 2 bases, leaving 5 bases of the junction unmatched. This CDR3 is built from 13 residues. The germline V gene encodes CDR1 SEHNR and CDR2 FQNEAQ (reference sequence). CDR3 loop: CASSLQGVEGYTF. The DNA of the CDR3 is TGTGCCAGCAGCTTACAGGGGGTGGAAGGCTACACCTTC.

CDR3 amino acids: CASSLFGVNTEAFF. The CDR3 DNA reads TGTGCCAGCAGCCTTTTTGGAGTGAACACTGAAGCTTTCTTT. J is TRBJ1-1 and V is TRBV7-2; the D is unclear. Per the germline V gene, CDR1 is SGHTA and CDR2 is FQGNSA. This CDR3 comprises 14 residues. V was pared by 5 bases and J by 0 bases, with 10 bases between. Full variable domain (outside the CDR3, taken from reference TRBV7-2 and TRBJ1-1): GAGVSQSPSNKVTEKGKDVELRCDPISGHTALYWYRQSLGQGLEFLIYFQGNSAPDKSGLPSDRFSAERTGGSVSTLTIQRTQQEDSAVYLCASSLFGVNTEAFFGQGTRLTVV.

The CDR3 DNA is TGTGCCAGCAGCTTGGCAGATACGCAGTATTTT. Amino acid sequence: CASSLADTQYF. V is TRBV5-6 and J is TRBJ2-3; D gene ambiguous. V was clipped by 0 bases and J by 4 bases, with 0 bases between them. The CDR3 has 11 residues. Germline CDR1 and CDR2: SGHDT and YYEEEE.

In nucleotides, the CDR3 is TGTGCCAGCAGCCGTCAGGGGGCTATGAACAATGAGCAGTTCTTC. Residues: CASSRQGAMNNEQFF. The rearrangement links TRBV11-2 to TRBJ2-1, with 8 bases that match TRBD1. Looked up from germline, CDR1 is SGHAT and CDR2 is FQNNGV. The CDR3 consists of 15 residues. After removal of 5 bases from V and 5 bases from J, the junction contained 8 bases not matched to a gene.

This CDR3 is CASQSGDYNEQFF. The CDR3 DNA follows: TGCGCCAGCCAAAGCGGGGACTACAATGAGCAGTTCTTC. V is TRBV10-1 and J is TRBJ2-1; 7 nucleotides agree with TRBD2. CDR1 is WNHNN and CDR2 is SYGVQD in the germline V gene (reference sequence). The V segment lost 8 bases and the J segment 3 bases; nucleotides outside the gene matches: 4. The CDR3 contains 13 residues.

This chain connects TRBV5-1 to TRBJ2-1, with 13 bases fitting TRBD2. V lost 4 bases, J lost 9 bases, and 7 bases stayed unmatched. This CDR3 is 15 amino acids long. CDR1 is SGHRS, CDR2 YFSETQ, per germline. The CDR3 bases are TGCGCCAGCAGCGAGGGGACTAGCGGGGATGGTGAGCAGTTCTTC. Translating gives CASSEGTSGDGEQFF.

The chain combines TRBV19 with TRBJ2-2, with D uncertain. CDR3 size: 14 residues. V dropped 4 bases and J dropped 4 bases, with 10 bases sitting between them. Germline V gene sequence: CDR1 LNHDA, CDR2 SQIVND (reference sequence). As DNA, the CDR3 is TGTGCCAGTAGTAATGAAGGGTCCACCGGGGAGCTGTTTTTT. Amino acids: CASSNEGSTGELFF.

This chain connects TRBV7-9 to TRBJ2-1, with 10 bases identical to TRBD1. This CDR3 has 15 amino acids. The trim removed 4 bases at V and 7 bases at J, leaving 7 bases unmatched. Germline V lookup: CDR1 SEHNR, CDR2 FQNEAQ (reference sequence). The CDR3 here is CASSSPGQGRNEQFF. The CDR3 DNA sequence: TGTGCCAGCAGCTCGCCGGGACAGGGGAGGAATGAGCAGTTCTTC.